The clone carrying this T cell receptor (delta chain) was seen only a few times. Its antigen remains unknown. The protein that TCRdb holds for this DNA derives from a much larger clone and differs from the translated DNA at residue 15, which likely indicates a read error; the protein shown here is translated from the DNA. Bulk repertoires came from Vgamma9/Vdelta2+ or Vdelta2-negative gammadelta T cells flow-sorted from PBMC. TCRdb made new clone calls on the multiplex PCR reads using CATT. The table includes tens of thousands of delta-chain clones, roughly 0.9% detected once. This entry is derived from a study of γδ T cells in repeated Plasmodium falciparum infection. As for the study in general: Timepoints: baseline, immediately before selected infections, and 21 days after every infection.

The germline CDR1 and CDR2 sequences are GEAIGNYY and EKD. The CDR3 has 17 amino acids. Study results and caveats: Repeated controlled infections reportedly drove waves of new clonotype selection in Vdelta2-negative, mostly Vdelta1+, gammadelta repertoires.

Sequences were obtained from gamma-delta T cells from blood. This TCR came from a pool of human donors (malaria-infected and uninfected, not separated). The V gene is given as TRDV2, and no J gene call is available; TRDD3 is the table's D call and was not checked against the DNA. The CDR3 is CACDTLDTLGDRAGPIF. CDR3 nucleotide sequence: TGTGCCTGTGACACGCTAGACACTTTGGGGGATAGGGCTGGACCCATCTTT.